The present TCR beta chain was sequenced within a study of graft-versus-host responses after intestinal transplantation. The assay was immunoSEQ multiplex PCR, and TCRdb's table has in-frame clones only and misses some. The sample has about 120,000 clones; approximately 92% are singletons. V lost 5 bases and J 3 bases, leaving 8 bases between the germline ends. Germline V gene sequence: CDR1 SGHRS, CDR2 YFSETQ. This CDR3 comprises 12 residues. Notes on this clone: What it binds is unknown.

The clonotype was recovered from a human donor who received an intestinal transplant. The specimen was unstimulated CD4+ T cells sorted from spleen or lymph node cells, collected before intestinal transplant. V gene TRBV5-1 combines with J gene TRBJ2-5; D is ambiguous. CDR3 DNA: TGCGCCAGCAGTAGGTTGGAAGAGACCCAGTACTTC. It codes for CASSRLEETQYF.